The clone carrying this T cell receptor (beta chain) turned up a few times. Its antigen is currently unknown. This record comes from a study of T cell repertoires in cytomegalovirus infection. Study-wide context: Signatures in public TCR beta sequences pointed to both CMV infection and matching HLA type. General study points: Summed frequency of shared TCR beta families picked out CMV carriers who also had the relevant HLA.

TCRdb passed the reads through MiXCR, listing each CDR3 protein once. The table lists around 530,000 distinct CDR3 sequences, less than 30% of them singletons. Trimming removed 6 bases from V and 4 bases from J, with 9 bases in between. This CDR3 contains 12 residues. CDR1 MDHEN and CDR2 SYDVKM come from the germline V gene. The origin of this receptor is a human donor in good health (CMV status not recorded). Some clones in this sample may be carry-over from other donors' samples. Source material: PBMCs. This chain links TRBV28 with TRBJ1-2; D remains ambiguous. The CDR3: CASSPPFYGYTF. As DNA, the CDR3 is TGTGCCAGCAGCCCCCCCTTCTATGGCTACACCTTC.